The 19 T cell receptor beta chains reported below all come from one sample, sequenced in a study of blood T cell repertoires in COVID-19. Sequenced by immunoSEQ multiplex PCR; TCRdb stores in-frame clones only, minus some. This sample has some 130,000 clones, with around four fifths found just once. Sequenced: peripheral blood. Every receptor here comes from a man aged 55 to 70 who had recovered from COVID-19.

The CDR3: CASSSGGSYNEQFF. The CDR3 nucleotides read TGTGCCAGCAGTTCAGGGGGCTCCTACAATGAGCAGTTCTTC. This sequence joins TRBV27 and TRBJ2-1; 7 positions match TRBD1. The V and J ends lost 4 bases and 0 bases, in that order; junction bases with no gene match: 0. Germline CDR1 reads MNHEY; CDR2 reads SMNVEV (reference sequence). This CDR3 comprises 14 residues.

This chain connects TRBV28 to TRBJ1-5; D may be TRBD1 (6 bases). This CDR3 is 15 amino acids long. The V and J ends lost 6 bases and 3 bases respectively, with 15 bases between them. Germline CDR1 is MDHEN and CDR2 is SYDVKM. DNA for the CDR3: TGTGCCAGCAGCCTGCTTGGGGGACACAATCAGCCCCAGCATTTT. This sequence encodes CASSLLGGHNQPQHF.

This chain links TRBV5-1 with TRBJ1-2, with 8 bases fitting TRBD1. Trimming took 2 bases from V and 8 from J; bases not matched to a gene: 8. The germline V gene encodes CDR1 SGHRS and CDR2 YFSETQ. This CDR3 region has 14 residues. The DNA of the CDR3 is TGCGCCAGCAGCTTAGTAGGACAGGGTGACGGCTACACCTTC. Its translation: CASSLVGQGDGYTF.

The rearrangement uses TRBV9 and TRBJ2-3; D is perhaps TRBD2 (6 bases). The CDR3 extends over 14 amino acids. V lost 4 bases and J lost 6, with 15 bases in between. Germline V gene lookup returns CDR1 SGDLS and CDR2 YYNGEE. This CDR3 reads CASSSRGNADTQYF. The CDR3 DNA is TGTGCCAGCAGCTCCCGGGGGAATGCCGATACGCAGTATTTT.

V usage is TRBV15 and J usage is TRBJ2-1; 7 bases are a match to TRBD1. The ends lost 1 base at V and 6 bases at J; junction bases unmatched: 6. Germline CDR1 is LNHNV and CDR2 is YYDKDF (reference sequence). The CDR3 covers 15 residues. DNA for the CDR3: TGTGCCACCAGCAGAGGCGAGGGGGCCTCCAATGAGCAGTTCTTC. It encodes CATSRGEGASNEQFF. The whole variable domain, remainder taken from reference TRBV15 and TRBJ2-1, is DAMVIQNPRYQVTQFGKPVTLSCSQTLNHNVMYWYQQKSSQAPKLLFHYYDKDFNNEADTPDNFQSRRPNTSFCFLDIRSPGLGDTAMYLCATSRGEGASNEQFFGPGTRLTVL.

The table lists this clone with a count of one. The gene calls are TRBV4-2 and TRBJ1-2; perhaps TRBD1 as D (6 bases). Trimming removed 3 bases from V and 4 bases from J, with 12 bases in between. Per the germline V gene, CDR1 is LGHNA and CDR2 is YNFKEQ. This CDR3 contains 14 residues. The CDR3 spells CASSQGATGYGYTF. For the CDR3, the DNA is TGTGCCAGCAGCCAGGGGGCTACTGGCTATGGCTACACCTTC.

This clone showed up just a few times. CDR3 sequence: CASSQGTGFNEKLFF. CDR3 nucleotides: TGCGCCAGCAGCCAAGGGACGGGGTTTAATGAAAAACTGTTTTTT. The chain combines TRBV4-3 with TRBJ1-4, with D hard to call. Trimming shortened V by 1 base and J by 4 bases, and 10 bases separated the two germline ends. CDR3 size: 15 residues. CDR1 is LGHNA and CDR2 is YSLEER in the germline V gene.

V and J are TRBV19 and TRBJ1-5, with 8 bases matching TRBD1. V was clipped by 4 bases and J by 7 bases; unmatched bases: 6. Germline lookup yields CDR1 LNHDA and CDR2 SQIVND (reference sequence). This CDR3 region has 14 residues. The CDR3 loop reads CASSTTGGGQPQHF. CDR3 DNA: TGTGCCAGTAGTACAACAGGGGGGGGGCAGCCCCAGCATTTT. Complete variable domain (other parts from reference TRBV19 and TRBJ1-5): DGGITQSPKYLFRKEGQNVTLSCEQNLNHDAMYWYRQDPGQGLRLIYYSQIVNDFQKGDIAEGYSVSREKKESFPLTVTSAQKNPTAFYLCASSTTGGGQPQHFGDGTRLSIL.

This clone came up once. The junction and the germline gene differ at one end; a read error may be behind it. The chain couples TRBV7-7 to TRBJ2-7; 13 nucleotides agree with TRBD2. The CDR3 length is 15 residues. CDR1 is SSHAT, CDR2 FNYEAQ, per germline (reference sequence). CDR3 region: CASSATSGGANEQYF. The DNA of the CDR3 is TGTGCTAGCAGCGCCACTAGCGGGGGGGCGAACGAGCAGTACTTC.

The rearrangement joins TRBV12-3 or TRBV12-4 to TRBJ1-1, with D unresolved. The CDR3 extends over 13 amino acids. Trimming took 1 base from V and 7 from J, leaving 10 bases between them. CDR3 DNA: TGTGCCAGCAGTTTAGTCTCCGCGGGTGAAGCTTTCTTT. Its translation: CASSLVSAGEAFF.

J is TRBJ1-2 and V is TRBV12-5; D may be TRBD1 (6 bases). Trimming left V 3 bases short and J 8 bases short, with 16 bases between. This CDR3 has 14 residues. Per the germline V gene, CDR1 is LGHNT and CDR2 is FRNRAP. CDR3 nucleotide sequence: TGTGCTAGTGGTTTTGGGGCAGGGGATCAGGGCTACACCTTC. Translation gives CASGFGAGDQGYTF.

This clone occurred a few times. J is TRBJ2-5 and V is TRBV28, with a tentative D call TRBD1 (6 bases). The CDR3 runs to 16 residues. Trimming took 5 bases from V and 2 from J, leaving 18 bases between them. The V gene's germline CDR1 is MDHEN and CDR2 SYDVKM. In DNA form, the CDR3 reads TGTGCCAGCAGTGCTTCCGGGACACCTATGCAAGAGACCCAGTACTTC. Translation gives CASSASGTPMQETQYF.

The chain couples TRBV6-2 or TRBV6-3 to TRBJ2-5, with a weak D call TRBD1 (5 bases). Germline values: CDR1 MNHEY, CDR2 SVGEGT. The CDR3 consists of 15 residues. The V end lost 5 bases, the J end lost 7 bases, and 20 bases lay between the germline ends. DNA of the CDR3: TGTGCCAGCAGTCCGTCGACACCCGGGCAGGGGACCCAGTACTTC. Translating it yields CASSPSTPGQGTQYF.

V usage is TRBV6-5 and J usage is TRBJ2-2, with 8 bases lining up with TRBD1. In germline, CDR1 is MNHEY, CDR2 SVGAGI. The CDR3 is made up of 14 amino acids. The V segment lost 6 bases and the J segment 4 bases; nucleotides outside the gene matches: 4. The DNA of the CDR3 is TGTGCCAGCAGCAAAACAGGGGGCACCGGGGAGCTGTTTTTT. As protein: CASSKTGGTGELFF.

This chain uses TRBV9 with TRBJ2-7; no reliable D call. Germline V gene lookup returns CDR1 SGDLS and CDR2 YYNGEE. The ends were cut back, 3 bases at V and 2 bases at J, with 12 bases in the middle. This CDR3 has 14 amino acids. CDR3 sequence: CASSAYTGAYEQYF. CDR3 DNA sequence: TGTGCCAGCAGCGCATATACCGGTGCCTACGAGCAGTACTTC.

About this clone: Relative to the germline gene, one junction end is altered; a read error may explain this. This rearrangement joins TRBV9 to TRBJ2-7, with D perhaps matching TRBD1 (6 bases). The CDR3 totals 15 residues. The V gene's germline CDR1 is SGDLS and CDR2 YYNGEE. The CDR3 coding sequence is TGTGCCAGCAGCTTCTCGGGTAGGGGGTCCTCCGAGCAGTACTTC. Translation: CASSFSGRGSSEQYF. Based on the CDR3 plus reference TRBV9 and TRBJ2-7, the full variable domain is DSGVTQTPKHLITATGQRVTLRCSPRSGDLSVYWYQQSLDQGLQFLIQYYNGEERAKGNILERFSAQQFPDLHSELNLSSLELGDSALYFCASSFSGRGSSEQYFGPGTRLTVT.

This clone occurred a few times. CDR3 in amino acids: CASSLGPTNNEQFF. The DNA for the CDR3 is TGTGCCAGCAGCTTAGGACCTACTAACAATGAGCAGTTCTTC. This rearrangement joins TRBV11-2 to TRBJ2-1, with D uncertain. The CDR3 is 14 amino acids. The ends were cut back, 1 base at V and 5 bases at J, with 9 bases in the middle. Germline V gene lookup returns CDR1 SGHAT and CDR2 FQNNGV.

This rearrangement joins TRBV7-8 to TRBJ2-3; 7 bases line up with TRBD2. This CDR3 spans 15 amino acids. Germline CDR1 SGHVS, CDR2 FQNEAQ. Unmatched junction bases numbered 12, after V lost 6 bases and J lost 6 bases. The CDR3 bases are TGTGCCAGCAGACCGCGGGGCGGGGGTCTGGATACGCAGTATTTT. It translates to CASRPRGGGLDTQYF.

The V call is TRBV19, the J call TRBJ2-1; TRBD2 is a possible D gene (6 bases). The CDR3 length is 14 residues. Germline CDR1 and CDR2: LNHDA and SQIVND (reference sequence). V was shortened by 6 bases and J by 8 bases, with 17 bases between the two germline ends. CDR3 nucleotides: TGTGCCAGTAGCCCGGGGAGGTTCCGGGATGAGCAGTTCTTC. This encodes CASSPGRFRDEQFF.